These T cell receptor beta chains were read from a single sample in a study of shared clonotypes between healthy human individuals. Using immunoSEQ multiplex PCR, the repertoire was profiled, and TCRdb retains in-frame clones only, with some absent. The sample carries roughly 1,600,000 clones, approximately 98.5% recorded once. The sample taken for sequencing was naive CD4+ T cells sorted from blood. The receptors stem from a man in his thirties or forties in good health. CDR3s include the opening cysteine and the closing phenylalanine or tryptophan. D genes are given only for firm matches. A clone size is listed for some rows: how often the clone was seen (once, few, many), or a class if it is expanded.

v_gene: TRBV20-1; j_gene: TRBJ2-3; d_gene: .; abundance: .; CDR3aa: CSASRVTQYF; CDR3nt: TGCAGTGCTTCCCGAGTTACGCAGTATTTT
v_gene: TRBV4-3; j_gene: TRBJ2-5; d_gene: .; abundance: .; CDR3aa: CASSQDRGGETQYF; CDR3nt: TGCGCCAGCAGCCAAGATAGGGGGGGAGAGACCCAGTACTTC
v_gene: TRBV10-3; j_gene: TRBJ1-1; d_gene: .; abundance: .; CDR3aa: CAISESLARSMNTEAFF; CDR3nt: TGTGCCATCAGTGAGTCCTTAGCCAGGAGTATGAACACTGAAGCTTTCTTT
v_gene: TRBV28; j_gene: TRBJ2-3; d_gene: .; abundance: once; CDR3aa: CASSSRERGTDTQYF; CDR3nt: TGTGCCAGCAGCTCCAGGGAGCGTGGCACAGATACGCAGTATTTT
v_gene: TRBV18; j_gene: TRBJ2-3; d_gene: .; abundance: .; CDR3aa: CASSPVSGSSTDTQYF; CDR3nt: TGTGCCAGCTCACCAGTTTCCGGGTCTAGCACAGATACGCAGTATTTT
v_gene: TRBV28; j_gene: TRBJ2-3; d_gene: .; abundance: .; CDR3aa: CASSLQARGRYF; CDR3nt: TGTGCCAGCAGTTTACAAGCCAGGGGCAGATATTTT
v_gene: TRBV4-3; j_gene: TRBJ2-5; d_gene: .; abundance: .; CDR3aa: CASSQDLRETQYF; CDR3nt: TGCGCCAGCAGCCAAGACCTAAGAGAGACCCAGTACTTC
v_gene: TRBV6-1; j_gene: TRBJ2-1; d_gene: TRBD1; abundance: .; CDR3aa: CASSEAPQGARLEQFF; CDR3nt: TGTGCCAGCAGTGAAGCCCCGCAGGGGGCGCGTTTGGAGCAGTTCTTC
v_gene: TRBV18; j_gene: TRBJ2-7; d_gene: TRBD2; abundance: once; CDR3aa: CASSPKGLAGGYEQYF; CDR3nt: TGTGCCAGCTCACCAAAAGGGCTAGCGGGAGGCTACGAGCAGTACTTC
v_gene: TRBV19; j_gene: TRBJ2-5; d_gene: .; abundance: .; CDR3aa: CASQRVGETQYF; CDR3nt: TGTGCCAGCCAACGGGTGGGAGAGACCCAGTACTTC
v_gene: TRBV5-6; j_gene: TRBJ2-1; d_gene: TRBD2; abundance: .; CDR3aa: CASSLGLAGLSSYNEQFF; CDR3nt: TGTGCCAGCAGCTTGGGGCTAGCGGGCTTAAGCTCCTACAATGAGCAGTTCTTC
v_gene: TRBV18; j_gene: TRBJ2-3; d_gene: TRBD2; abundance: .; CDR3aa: CASSPLAGTGDTQYF; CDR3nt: TGTGCCAGCTCACCACTAGCGGGGACCGGGGATACGCAGTATTTT
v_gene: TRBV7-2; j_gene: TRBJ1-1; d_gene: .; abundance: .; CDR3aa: CASSLVLGMNTEAFF; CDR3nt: TGTGCCAGCAGCTTAGTTTTAGGGATGAACACTGAAGCTTTCTTT
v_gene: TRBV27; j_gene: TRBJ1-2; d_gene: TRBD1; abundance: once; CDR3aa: CASSLEGQGYGYTF; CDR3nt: TGTGCCAGCAGTTTAGAGGGACAGGGCTATGGCTACACCTTC
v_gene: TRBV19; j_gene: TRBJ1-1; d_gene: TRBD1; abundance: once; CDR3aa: CASRQGLNTEAFF; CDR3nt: TGTGCCAGCCGACAGGGGCTGAACACTGAAGCTTTCTTT
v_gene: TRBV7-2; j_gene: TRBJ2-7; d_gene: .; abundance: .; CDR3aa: CASSLPPFGSSYEQYF; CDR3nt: TGTGCCAGCAGCTTACCACCCTTTGGGAGCTCCTACGAGCAGTACTTC
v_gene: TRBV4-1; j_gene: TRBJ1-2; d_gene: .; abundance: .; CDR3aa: CASSQAQGVVYGYTF; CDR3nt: TGCGCCAGCAGCCAAGCACAGGGAGTAGTCTATGGCTACACCTTC
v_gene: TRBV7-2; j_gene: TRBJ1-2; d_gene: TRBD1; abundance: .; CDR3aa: CASSPSGTVTNYGYTF; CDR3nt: TGTGCCAGCAGCCCGTCCGGGACAGTGACTAACTATGGCTACACCTTC
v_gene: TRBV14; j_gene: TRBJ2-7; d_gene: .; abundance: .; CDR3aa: CASSQPGLNYEQYF; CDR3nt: TGTGCCAGCAGCCAACCGGGACTCAACTACGAGCAGTACTTC
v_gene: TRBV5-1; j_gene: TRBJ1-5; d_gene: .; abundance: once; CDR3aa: CASSLYPWGGYSNQPQHF; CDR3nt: TGCGCCAGCAGCTTGTACCCGTGGGGAGGCTATAGCAATCAGCCCCAGCATTTT
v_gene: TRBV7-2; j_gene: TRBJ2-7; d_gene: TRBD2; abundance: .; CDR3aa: CASGGSSYEQYF; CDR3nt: TGTGCCAGCGGCGGGAGTTCCTACGAGCAGTACTTC
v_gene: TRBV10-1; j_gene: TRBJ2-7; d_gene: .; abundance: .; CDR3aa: CASSEENEQYF; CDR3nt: TGCGCCAGCAGTGAAGAGAACGAGCAGTACTTC
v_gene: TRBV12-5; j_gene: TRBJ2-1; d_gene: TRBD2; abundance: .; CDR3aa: CASGLASGSNEQFF; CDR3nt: TGTGCTAGTGGTTTGGCTAGCGGGAGCAATGAGCAGTTCTTC